This T cell receptor (beta chain) was sequenced in a study of blood T cell repertoires in COVID-19. In the study overall: The United States, Italy and Spain were the sources of the acute and convalescent COVID-19 samples. T cells, B-cell-depleted T cells, or PBMCs provided the cDNA or gDNA that served as material.

The CDR3 is made up of 15 amino acids. The J segment lost 6 bases and the V segment lost 5 bases, leaving 12 bases of the junction unmatched. Germline CDR1 reads MNHEY; CDR2 reads SMNVEV (reference sequence). Sequencing was performed with immunoSEQ multiplex PCR; in TCRdb, only in-frame clones are kept and a portion is missing. This repertoire shows under 150,000 clones, 85% found once; its top ten account for roughly 4.5%. Source material: peripheral blood. The chain couples TRBV27 to TRBJ2-7, with TRBD2 identical over 8 bases. This TCR was recovered from a human donor in a cohort sampled during active COVID-19. DNA for the CDR3: TGTGCCAGCAGTCCTCCCCAGCGGGGGAGAAGCGAGCAGTACTTC. Amino acids: CASSPPQRGRSEQYF.